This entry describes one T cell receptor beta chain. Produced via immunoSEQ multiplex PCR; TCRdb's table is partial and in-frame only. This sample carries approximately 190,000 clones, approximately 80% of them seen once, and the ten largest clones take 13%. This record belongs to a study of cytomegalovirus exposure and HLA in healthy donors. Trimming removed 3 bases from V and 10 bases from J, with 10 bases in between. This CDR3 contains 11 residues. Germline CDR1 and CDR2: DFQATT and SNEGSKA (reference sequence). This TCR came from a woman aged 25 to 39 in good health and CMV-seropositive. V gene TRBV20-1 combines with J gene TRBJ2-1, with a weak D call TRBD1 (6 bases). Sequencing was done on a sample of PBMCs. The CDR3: CSASVDREQFF. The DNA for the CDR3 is TGCAGTGCTAGTGTGGACAGAGAGCAGTTCTTC.